Below are 4 T cell receptor beta chains sequenced from a single sample in a study of the immune and genomic landscape of osteosarcoma. Sequencing was performed with immunoSEQ multiplex PCR; in TCRdb, only in-frame clones are kept and a portion is missing. The repertoire consists of about 720 clones, with about three quarters occurring once and the leading ten covering about 38%. The sample taken for sequencing was metastatic tumor tissue from the lung. These receptors were collected from a boy aged 10-17 years with osteosarcoma.

The gene calls are TRBV5-1 and TRBJ1-1; TRBD1 matches at 7 bases. With V trimmed by 4 bases and J by 7 bases, 7 bases remained unmatched. This CDR3 comprises 13 residues. Germline CDR1 reads SGHRS; CDR2 reads YFSETQ. The CDR3 sequence: CASSTGQVGEAFF. The CDR3 DNA reads as TGCGCCAGCAGCACAGGACAGGTTGGTGAAGCTTTCTTT.

This clone is classed as large. The rearrangement uses TRBV5-4 and TRBJ1-1; TRBD1 might be the D (6 bases). Trimming took off 3 bases at V and 7 bases at J, with 10 bases between the two ends. There are 12 residues in the CDR3. From germline, CDR1 is SGHNT and CDR2 YYREEE (reference sequence). CDR3 in amino acids: CASSSDSNEAFF. The CDR3 coding sequence is TGTGCCAGCAGCTCGGACAGTAATGAAGCTTTCTTT.

The gene calls are TRBV7-2 and TRBJ1-6; perhaps TRBD1 as D (6 bases). Germline V lookup: CDR1 SGHTA, CDR2 FQGNSA. This CDR3 is 16 amino acids long. Between the trimmed V and J ends, which lost 3 bases and 9 bases, there was a span of 18 bases. CDR3 residues: CASSFHRDRIVSPLHF. The CDR3 DNA reads TGTGCCAGCAGCTTCCACAGGGACCGGATAGTTTCACCCCTCCACTTT. The entire variable domain, with the rest obtained from reference TRBV7-2 and TRBJ1-6, is as follows: GAGVSQSPSNKVTEKGKDVELRCDPISGHTALYWYRQSLGQGLEFLIYFQGNSAPDKSGLPSDRFSAERTGGSVSTLTIQRTQQEDSAVYLCASSFHRDRIVSPLHFGNGTRLTVT.

This clone is deemed large. V gene TRBV9 combines with J gene TRBJ1-1; D is unresolved. The CDR3 sequence is 14 residues long. Per the germline V gene, CDR1 is SGDLS and CDR2 is YYNGEE. Deletions cut 0 bases from V and 1 base from J, with 7 bases between. The CDR3 sequence is CASSVGPSNTEAFF. CDR3 nucleotide sequence: TGTGCCAGCAGCGTAGGCCCCTCGAACACTGAAGCTTTCTTT.